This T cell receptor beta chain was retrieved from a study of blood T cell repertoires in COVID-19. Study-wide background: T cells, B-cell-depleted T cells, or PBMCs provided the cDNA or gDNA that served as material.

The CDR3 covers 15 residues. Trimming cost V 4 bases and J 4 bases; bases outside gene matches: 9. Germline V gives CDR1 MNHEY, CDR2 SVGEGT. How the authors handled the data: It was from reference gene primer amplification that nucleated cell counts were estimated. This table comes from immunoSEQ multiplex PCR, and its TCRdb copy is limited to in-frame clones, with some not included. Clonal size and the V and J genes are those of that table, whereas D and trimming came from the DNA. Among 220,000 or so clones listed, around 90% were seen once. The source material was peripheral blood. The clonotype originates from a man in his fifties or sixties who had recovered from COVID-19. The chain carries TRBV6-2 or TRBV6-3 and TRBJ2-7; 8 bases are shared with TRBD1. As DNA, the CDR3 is TGTGCCAGCAGTTTCGCCGGGACAGGTGTTTACGAGCAGTACTTC. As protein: CASSFAGTGVYEQYF.